The clone carrying this T cell receptor beta chain has just a few counts. No antigen is known for it. This sample stems from a study of blood T cells in healthy people across ages. Study results and caveats: Relative to aged donors, long-lived donors carried more naive CD4+ cells and displayed higher diversity.

Every donor contributed about 10 milliliters of peripheral blood by blood draw. Trimming cost V 7 bases and J 0 bases, with 16 bases left between them. The CDR3 has 17 amino acids. Alongside a J-beta primer mix, a sample-barcoded 5' primer served in a second PCR lasting about 7 to 11 cycles. A template-switch adaptor containing 12 random nucleotides labeled each cDNA molecule. Using its own MiXCR run on the 5' RACE reads, TCRdb lists one record per CDR3 protein. In the table there are some 900,000 distinct CDR3 sequences, 29% of which are singletons. The TCR sequence derives from a woman of 80 years or more in good health. Sequencing was done on a sample of blood. This chain connects TRBV12-3 or TRBV12-4 to TRBJ1-6; D call uncertain. CDR3 sequence reads: CASTLTGSSSYNSPLHF. The CDR3 region has the DNA TGTGCCAGCACCCTCACCGGGTCCAGCTCCTATAATTCACCCCTCCACTTT.